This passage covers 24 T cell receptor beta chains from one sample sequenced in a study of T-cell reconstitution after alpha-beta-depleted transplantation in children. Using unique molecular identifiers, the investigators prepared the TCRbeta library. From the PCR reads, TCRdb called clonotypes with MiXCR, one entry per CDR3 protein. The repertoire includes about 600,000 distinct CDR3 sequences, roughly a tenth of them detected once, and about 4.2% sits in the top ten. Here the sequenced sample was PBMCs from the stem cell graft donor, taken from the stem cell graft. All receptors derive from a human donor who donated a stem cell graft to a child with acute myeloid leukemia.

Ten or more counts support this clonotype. CDR3 amino acids: CAASTGRGAGELFF. The CDR3, as DNA: TGTGCCGCATCAACGGGCAGGGGCGCCGGGGAGCTGTTTTTT. V is TRBV10-3 and J is TRBJ2-2, with D perhaps matching TRBD1 (6 bases). The CDR3 covers 14 residues. The V gene's germline CDR1 is ENHRY and CDR2 SYGVKD. Trimming shortened V by 11 bases and J by 6 bases, and 19 bases separated the two germline ends.

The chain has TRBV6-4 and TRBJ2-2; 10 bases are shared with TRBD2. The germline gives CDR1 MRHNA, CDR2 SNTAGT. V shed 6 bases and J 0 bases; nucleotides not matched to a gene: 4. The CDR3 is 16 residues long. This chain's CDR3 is CASRPLAGANTGELFF. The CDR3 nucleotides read TGTGCCAGCAGGCCCCTAGCGGGGGCGAACACCGGGGAGCTGTTTTTT.

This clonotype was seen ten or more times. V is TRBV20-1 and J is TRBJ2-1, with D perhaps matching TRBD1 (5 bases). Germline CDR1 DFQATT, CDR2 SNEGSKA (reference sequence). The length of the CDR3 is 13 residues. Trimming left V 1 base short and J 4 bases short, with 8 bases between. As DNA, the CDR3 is TGCAGTGCTAGAGGGACAAAATACAATGAGCAGTTCTTC. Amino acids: CSARGTKYNEQFF.

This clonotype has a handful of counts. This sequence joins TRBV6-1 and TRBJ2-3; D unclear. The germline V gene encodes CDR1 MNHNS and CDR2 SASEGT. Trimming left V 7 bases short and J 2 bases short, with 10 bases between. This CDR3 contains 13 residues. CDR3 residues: CASTPVPTDTQYF. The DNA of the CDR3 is TGTGCCAGCACCCCCGTGCCCACAGATACGCAGTATTTT.

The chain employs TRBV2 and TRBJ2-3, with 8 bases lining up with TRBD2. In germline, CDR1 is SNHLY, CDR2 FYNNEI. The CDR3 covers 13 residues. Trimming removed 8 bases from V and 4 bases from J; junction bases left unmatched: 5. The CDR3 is CASPGGPADTQYF. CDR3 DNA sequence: TGTGCCAGCCCGGGAGGGCCGGCAGATACGCAGTATTTT. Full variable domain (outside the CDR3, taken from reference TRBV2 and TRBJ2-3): EPEVTQTPSHQVTQMGQEVILRCVPISNHLYFYWYRQILGQKVEFLVSFYNNEISEKSEIFDDQFSVERPDGSNFTLKIRSTKLEDSAMYFCASPGGPADTQYFGPGTRLTVL.

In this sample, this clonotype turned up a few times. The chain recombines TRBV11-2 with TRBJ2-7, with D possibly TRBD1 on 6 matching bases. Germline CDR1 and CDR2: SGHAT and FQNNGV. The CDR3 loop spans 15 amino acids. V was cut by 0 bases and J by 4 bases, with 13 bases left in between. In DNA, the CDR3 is TGTGCCAGCAGCTTAGACGGACAGCCTCGATACGAGCAGTACTTC. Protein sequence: CASSLDGQPRYEQYF.

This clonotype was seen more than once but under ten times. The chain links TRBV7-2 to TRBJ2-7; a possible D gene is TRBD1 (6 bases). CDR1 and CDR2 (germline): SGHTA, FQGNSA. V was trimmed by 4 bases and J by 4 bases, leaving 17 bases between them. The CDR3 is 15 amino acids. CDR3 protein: CASSSQTGIAYEQYF. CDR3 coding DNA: TGTGCCAGCAGCTCACAAACAGGGATCGCGTACGAGCAGTACTTC.

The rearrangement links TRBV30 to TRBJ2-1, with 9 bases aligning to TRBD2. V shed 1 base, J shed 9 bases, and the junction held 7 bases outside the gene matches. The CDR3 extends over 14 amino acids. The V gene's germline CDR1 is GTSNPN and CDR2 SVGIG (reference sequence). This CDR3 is CAWSEGLARGEQFF. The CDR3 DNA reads TGTGCCTGGAGTGAAGGACTAGCGAGGGGTGAGCAGTTCTTC.

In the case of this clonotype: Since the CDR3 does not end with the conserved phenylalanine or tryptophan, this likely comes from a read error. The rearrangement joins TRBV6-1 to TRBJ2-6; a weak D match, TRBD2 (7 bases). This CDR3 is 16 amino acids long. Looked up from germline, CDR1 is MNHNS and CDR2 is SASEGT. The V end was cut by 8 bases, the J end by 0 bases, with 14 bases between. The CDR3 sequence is CASGRGGGSGANVLTS. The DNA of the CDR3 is TGTGCCAGCGGAAGGGGAGGGGGCTCTGGGGCCAACGTCCTGACTTCC.

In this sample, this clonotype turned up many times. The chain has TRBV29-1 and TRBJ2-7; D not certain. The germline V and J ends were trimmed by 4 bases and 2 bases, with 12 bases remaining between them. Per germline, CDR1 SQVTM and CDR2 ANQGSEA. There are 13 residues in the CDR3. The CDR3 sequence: CSVVIGRPYEQYF. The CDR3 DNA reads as TGCAGCGTTGTAATAGGGCGACCCTACGAGCAGTACTTC.

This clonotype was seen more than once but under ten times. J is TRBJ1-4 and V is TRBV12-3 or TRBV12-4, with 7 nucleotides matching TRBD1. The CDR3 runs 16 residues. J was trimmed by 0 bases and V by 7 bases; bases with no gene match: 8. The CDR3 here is CASTLDRSTTNEKLFF. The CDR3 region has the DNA TGTGCCAGCACCCTGGACAGGAGCACAACTAATGAAAAACTGTTTTTT.

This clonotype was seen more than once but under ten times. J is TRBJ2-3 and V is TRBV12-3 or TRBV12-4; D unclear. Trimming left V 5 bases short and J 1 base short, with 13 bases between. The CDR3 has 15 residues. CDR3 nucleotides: TGTGCCAGCAGTCTCCAGACTGCACGCACAGATACGCAGTATTTT. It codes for CASSLQTARTDTQYF.

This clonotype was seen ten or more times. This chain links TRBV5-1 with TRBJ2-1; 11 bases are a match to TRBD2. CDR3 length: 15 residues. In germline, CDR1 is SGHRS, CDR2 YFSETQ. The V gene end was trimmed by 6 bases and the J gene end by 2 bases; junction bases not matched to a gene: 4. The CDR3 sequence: CASTPTSGTYNEQFF. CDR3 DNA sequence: TGCGCCAGCACTCCGACTAGCGGGACCTACAATGAGCAGTTCTTC.

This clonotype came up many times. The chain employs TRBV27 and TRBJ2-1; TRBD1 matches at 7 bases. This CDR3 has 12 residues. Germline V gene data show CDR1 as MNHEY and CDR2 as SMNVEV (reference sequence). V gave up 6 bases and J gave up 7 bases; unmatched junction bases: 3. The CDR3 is CASSSRGNEQFF. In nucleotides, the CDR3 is TGTGCCAGCAGCTCCAGGGGGAATGAGCAGTTCTTC.

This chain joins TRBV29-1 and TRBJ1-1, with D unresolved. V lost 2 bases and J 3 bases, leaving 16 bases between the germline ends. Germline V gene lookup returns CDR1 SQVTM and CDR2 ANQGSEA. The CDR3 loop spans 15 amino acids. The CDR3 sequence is CSVEIRGGGYTEAFF. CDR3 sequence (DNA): TGCAGCGTTGAAATAAGAGGCGGAGGGTACACTGAAGCTTTCTTT.

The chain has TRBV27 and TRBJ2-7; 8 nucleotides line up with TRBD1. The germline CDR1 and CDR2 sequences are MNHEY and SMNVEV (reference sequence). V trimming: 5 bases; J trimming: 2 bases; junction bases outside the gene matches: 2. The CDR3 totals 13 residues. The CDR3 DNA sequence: TGTGCCAGCAGTCACAGGGGGGCCTACGAGCAGTACTTC. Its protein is CASSHRGAYEQYF.

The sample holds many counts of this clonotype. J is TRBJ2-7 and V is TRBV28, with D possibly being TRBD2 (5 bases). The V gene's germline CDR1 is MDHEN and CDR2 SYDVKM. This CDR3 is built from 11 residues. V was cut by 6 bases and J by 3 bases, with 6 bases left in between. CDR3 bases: TGTGCCAGCAGGGGAGACTACGAGCAGTACTTC. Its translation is CASRGDYEQYF.

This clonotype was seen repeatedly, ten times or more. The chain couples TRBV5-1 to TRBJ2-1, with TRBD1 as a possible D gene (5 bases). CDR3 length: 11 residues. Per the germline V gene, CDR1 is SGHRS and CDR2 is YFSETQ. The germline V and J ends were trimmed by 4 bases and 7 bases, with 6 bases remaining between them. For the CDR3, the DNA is TGCGCCAGCAGCGGGGCTAATGAGCAGTTCTTC. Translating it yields CASSGANEQFF. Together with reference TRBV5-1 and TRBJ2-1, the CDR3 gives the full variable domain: KAGVTQTPRYLIKTRGQQVTLSCSPISGHRSVSWYQQTPGQGLQFLFEYFSETQRNKGNFPGRFSGRQFSNSRSEMNVSTLELGDSALYLCASSGANEQFFGPGTRLTVL.

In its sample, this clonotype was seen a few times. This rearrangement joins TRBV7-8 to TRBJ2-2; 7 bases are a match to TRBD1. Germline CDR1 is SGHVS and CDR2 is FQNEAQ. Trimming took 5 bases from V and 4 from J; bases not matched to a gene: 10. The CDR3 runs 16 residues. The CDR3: CASSLRQGIATGELFF. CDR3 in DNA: TGTGCCAGCAGCCTTCGACAGGGAATCGCCACCGGGGAGCTGTTTTTT.

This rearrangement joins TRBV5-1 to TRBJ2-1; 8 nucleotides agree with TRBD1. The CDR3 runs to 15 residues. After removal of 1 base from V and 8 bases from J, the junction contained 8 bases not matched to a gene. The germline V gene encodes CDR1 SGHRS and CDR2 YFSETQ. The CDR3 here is CASSLSSQGADEQFF. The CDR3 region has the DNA TGCGCCAGCAGCTTGTCCAGCCAGGGGGCTGATGAGCAGTTCTTC.

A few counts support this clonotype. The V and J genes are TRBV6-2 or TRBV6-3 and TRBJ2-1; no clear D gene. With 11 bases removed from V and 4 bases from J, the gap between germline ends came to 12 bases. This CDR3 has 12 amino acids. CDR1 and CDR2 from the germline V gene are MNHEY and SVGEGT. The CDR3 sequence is CAVLDPYNEQFF. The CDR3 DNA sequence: TGTGCCGTACTGGATCCGTACAATGAGCAGTTCTTC.

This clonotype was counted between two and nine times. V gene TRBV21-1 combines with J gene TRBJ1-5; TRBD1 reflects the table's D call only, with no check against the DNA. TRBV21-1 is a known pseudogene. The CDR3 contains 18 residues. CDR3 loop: CASSKERGGPSEFKPQHF. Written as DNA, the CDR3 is TGTGCCAGCAGCAAAGAGAGAGGGGGGCCTTCGGAGTTCAAACCCCAGCATTTT.

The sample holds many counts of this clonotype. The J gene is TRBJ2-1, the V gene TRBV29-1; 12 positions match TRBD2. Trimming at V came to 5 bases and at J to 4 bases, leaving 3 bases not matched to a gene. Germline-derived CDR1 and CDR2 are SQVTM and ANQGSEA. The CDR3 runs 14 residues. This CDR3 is CSVRGTSGYNEQFF. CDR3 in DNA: TGCAGCGTTCGCGGGACTAGCGGGTACAATGAGCAGTTCTTC.

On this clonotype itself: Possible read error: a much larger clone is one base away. The chain's CDR3 is CASSLDPAQETQYF. CDR3 nucleotides: TGTGCCAGCAGCTTAGATCCAGCCCAAGAGACCCAGTACTTC. The chain carries TRBV7-2 and TRBJ2-5; D is unresolved. V gave up 1 base and J gave up 1 base, with 7 bases separating them. The CDR3 sequence is 14 residues long. In germline, CDR1 is SGHTA, CDR2 FQGNSA.